These 4 T cell receptor beta chains originate from one sample sequenced in a study of T cell repertoires in cytomegalovirus infection. Which antigens these TCRs recognize remains unknown. TCRdb re-analysed the reads in MiXCR, keeping a single row per CDR3 protein. Seen here are hundreds of thousands of distinct CDR3 sequences, about 33% observed once, and the top ten hold about 20%. The material was cultured PBMCs, obtained from culture after CMV antigen stimulation. The source is a human donor in good health (CMV status not recorded). Some clones in this sample may be carry-over from other donors' samples.

The sample holds a few counts of this clonotype. This chain connects TRBV6-1 to TRBJ1-3; the D gene is possibly TRBD1 (6 bases). V shed 8 bases and J shed 3 bases, with 17 bases lying between them. CDR3 size: 15 residues. Looked up from germline, CDR1 is MNHNS and CDR2 is SASEGT. This CDR3 is CASSRWGADGNTIYF. CDR3 DNA sequence: TGTGCCAGCTCCCGCTGGGGGGCGGATGGAAACACCATATATTTT.

The chain combines TRBV7-9 with TRBJ1-5, with a weak D call TRBD1 (5 bases). V lost 8 bases to trimming and J lost 5 bases, with 16 bases between them. Looked up from germline, CDR1 is SEHNR and CDR2 is FQNEAQ (reference sequence). The CDR3 extends over 14 amino acids. CDR3 in amino acids: CASRGGDPYQPQHF. CDR3 sequence (DNA): TGTGCCAGCCGGGGGGGGGATCCCTATCAGCCCCAGCATTTT.

The chain recombines TRBV19 with TRBJ1-2; 10 positions match TRBD1. There are 17 residues in the CDR3. Looked up from germline, CDR1 is LNHDA and CDR2 is SQIVND (reference sequence). Losses at the gene ends were 4 bases for V and 5 bases for J; bases not matched to a gene: 13. CDR3 protein: CASSNVIGGTGDYGYTF. CDR3 coding DNA: TGTGCCAGTAGTAACGTCATCGGCGGGACAGGGGATTATGGCTACACCTTC. The whole variable domain, remainder taken from reference TRBV19 and TRBJ1-2, is DGGITQSPKYLFRKEGQNVTLSCEQNLNHDAMYWYRQDPGQGLRLIYYSQIVNDFQKGDIAEGYSVSREKKESFPLTVTSAQKNPTAFYLCASSNVIGGTGDYGYTFGSGTRLTVV.

V gene TRBV6-2 or TRBV6-3 combines with J gene TRBJ2-5, with 11 bases fitting TRBD2. This CDR3 has 14 amino acids. V was pared by 5 bases and J by 4 bases, with 3 bases of the junction left unmatched. The V gene's germline CDR1 is MNHEY and CDR2 SVGEGT. CDR3 sequence (DNA): TGTGCCAGCAGTCACACTAGCGGGGGAGAGACCCAGTACTTC. It specifies CASSHTSGGETQYF.